A single TCR beta chain is shown here with its context. The clone's antigen remains unknown. One junction end disagrees with the germline gene, perhaps due to a read error. Libraries came from RT-PCR. Sequencing used an Illumina HiSeq 2500. In TCRdb, the public reads were trimmed at Q25 with fastp and aligned with MiXCR, with productive beta chains retained. Rows with a matching CDR3 protein are joined into one entry that keeps the most common DNA and genes. Here the sample has roughly 630,000 distinct CDR3 sequences; 11% to 15% occur a single time. The ten largest clones take up approximately 7.6% of the sample. The sample belongs to a study of response to subunit inactivated influenza vaccine (dated by TCRdb to 2016 to 2019). For the wider study: The study used deep quantitative T cell receptor repertoire profiling to track responses to a trivalent subunit inactivated influenza vaccine. General conclusions and limits of the study: According to the authors, only a limited number of new T cells may be recruited by each seasonal influenza vaccination.

CDR1 and CDR2 were assigned from the germline V gene (reference sequence) as SSHAT and FNYEAQ. Reading from cysteine to phenylalanine, the CDR3 counts 13 amino acids. Just the 39-base CDR3 DNA is kept, in frame starting at base 1. The receptor's source is a man aged 50-60 years who received an inactivated influenza vaccine. Donor details come from another sample of the same person, matched by shared clones. The V and J segments used are TRBV7-7 and TRBJ2-1; D gene: possibly TRBD1, on 6 matching bases. The source was PBMCs from blood, collected around two weeks before vaccination. The CDR3 reads as follows: CASSENTGNEQFF. At the DNA level, the sequence is TGTGCTAGCAGCGAAAACACAGGGAATGAGCAGTTCTTC.